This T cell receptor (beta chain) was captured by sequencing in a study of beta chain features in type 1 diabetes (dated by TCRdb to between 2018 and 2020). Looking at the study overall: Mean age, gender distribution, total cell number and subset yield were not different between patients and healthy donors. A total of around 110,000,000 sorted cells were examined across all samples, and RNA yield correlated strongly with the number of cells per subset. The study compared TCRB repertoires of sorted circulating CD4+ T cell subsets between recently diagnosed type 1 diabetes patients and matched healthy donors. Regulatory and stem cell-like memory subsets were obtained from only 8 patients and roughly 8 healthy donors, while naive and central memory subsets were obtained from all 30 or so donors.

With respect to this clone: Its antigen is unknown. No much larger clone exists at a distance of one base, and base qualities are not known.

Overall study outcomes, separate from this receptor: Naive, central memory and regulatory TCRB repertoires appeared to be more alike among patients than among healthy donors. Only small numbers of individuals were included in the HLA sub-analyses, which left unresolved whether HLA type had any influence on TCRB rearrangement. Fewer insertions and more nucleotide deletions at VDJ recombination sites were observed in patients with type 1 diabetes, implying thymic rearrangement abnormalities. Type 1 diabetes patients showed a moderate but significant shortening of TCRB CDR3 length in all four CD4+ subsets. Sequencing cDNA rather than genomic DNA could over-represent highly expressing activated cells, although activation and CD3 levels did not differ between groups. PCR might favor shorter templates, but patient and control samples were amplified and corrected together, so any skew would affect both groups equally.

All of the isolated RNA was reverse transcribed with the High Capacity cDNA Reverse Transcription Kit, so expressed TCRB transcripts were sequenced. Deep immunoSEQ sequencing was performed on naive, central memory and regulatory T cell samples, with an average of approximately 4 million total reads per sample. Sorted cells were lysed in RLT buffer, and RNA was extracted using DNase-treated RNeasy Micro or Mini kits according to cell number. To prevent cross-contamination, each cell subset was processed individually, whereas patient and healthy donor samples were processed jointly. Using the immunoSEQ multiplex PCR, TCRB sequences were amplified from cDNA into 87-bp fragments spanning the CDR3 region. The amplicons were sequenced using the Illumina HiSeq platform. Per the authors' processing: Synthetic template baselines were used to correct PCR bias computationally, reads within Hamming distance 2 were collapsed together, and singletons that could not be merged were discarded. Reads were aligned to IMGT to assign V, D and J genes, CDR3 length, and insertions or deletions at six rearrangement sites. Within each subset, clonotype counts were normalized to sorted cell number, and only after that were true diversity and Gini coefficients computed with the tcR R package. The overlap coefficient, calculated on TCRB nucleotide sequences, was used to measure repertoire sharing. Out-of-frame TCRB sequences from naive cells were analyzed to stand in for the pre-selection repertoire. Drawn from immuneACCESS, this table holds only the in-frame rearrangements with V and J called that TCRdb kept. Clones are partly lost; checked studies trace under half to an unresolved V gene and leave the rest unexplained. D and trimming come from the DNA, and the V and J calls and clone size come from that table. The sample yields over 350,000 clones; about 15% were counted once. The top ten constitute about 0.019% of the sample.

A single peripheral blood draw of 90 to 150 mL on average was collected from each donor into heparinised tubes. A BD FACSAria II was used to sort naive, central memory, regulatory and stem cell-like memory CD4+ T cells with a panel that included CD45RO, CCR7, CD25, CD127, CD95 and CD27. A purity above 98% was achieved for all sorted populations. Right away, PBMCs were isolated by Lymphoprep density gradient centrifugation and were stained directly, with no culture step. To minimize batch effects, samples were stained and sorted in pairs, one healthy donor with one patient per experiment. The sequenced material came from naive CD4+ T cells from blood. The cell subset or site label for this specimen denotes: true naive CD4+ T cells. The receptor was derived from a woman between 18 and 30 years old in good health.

Here the CDR3 is given as CAWSPREGWTSNTGELFF. The DNA is TGTGCCTGGAGTCCCCGGGAAGGGTGGACTTCTAACACCGGGGAGCTGTTTTTT. The receptor chain draws on TRBV30 and TRBJ2-2; a tentative D call is TRBD2 (5 bases match). Trimming at the junction amounts to 2 bases on V and 2 bases on J, and the germline ends lie 21 bases apart. The germline V gene encodes CDR1 GTSNPN and CDR2 SVGIG (reference sequence). The CDR3 holds 18 amino acids from the cysteine to the phenylalanine. Kept here is only the CDR3 DNA, which spans 54 bases and is read in frame from base 1.